This T cell receptor beta chain was captured in a study of blood T cell repertoires in COVID-19. Study overall: The United States, Italy and Spain provided the acute and convalescent COVID-19 samples. Sample material is recorded as cDNA or gDNA derived from T cells, B-cell-depleted T cells, or PBMCs.

CDR1 and CDR2 from the germline V gene are MNHEY and SVGAGI. V trimming: 9 bases; J trimming: 6 bases; junction bases outside the gene matches: 12. This CDR3 is built from 14 residues. Authors' data handling: Cell counts per sample came from amplifying reference gene primers. Assay used: immunoSEQ multiplex PCR; TCRdb lists only in-frame clones, some missing. The V and J calls and clone size were taken over from that table, and D and trimming were inferred from the DNA. The data hold approximately 150,000 clones, with about 89% observed a single time. The sequence derives from a man aged 45 to 65 who had recovered from COVID-19. Material: peripheral blood. This rearrangement joins TRBV6-5 to TRBJ2-7; 9 nucleotides line up with TRBD2. Here the CDR3 DNA reads TGTGCCAGTCGGTCGCGGGGGGGCCCGCGCGAGCAGTACTTC. Translating it yields CASRSRGGPREQYF.